Shown below are 32 T cell receptor beta chains from a single sample sequenced in a study of blood T cell repertoires in COVID-19. The method was immunoSEQ multiplex PCR; TCRdb's version includes in-frame clones alone and lacks a portion of them. Seen here are 45,000 to 55,000 clones, just under 80% observed once, and the top ten hold 15%. Sequencing was performed on peripheral blood. The receptors were gathered from a human donor with active or convalescent COVID-19. The donor label of this sample is uncertain.

CDR3: CASGEGRRSNQPQHF. The CDR3 nucleotides are TGTGCCAGCGGCGAGGGAAGGCGTAGCAATCAGCCCCAGCATTTT. The chain uses TRBV6-5 and TRBJ1-5; D gene ambiguous. CDR3 length equals 15 residues. Germline CDR1 reads MNHEY; CDR2 reads SVGAGI. V lost 8 bases and J lost 0, with 14 bases in between.

The V call is TRBV19, the J call TRBJ2-1; 15 positions match TRBD2. V dropped 5 bases and J dropped 6; count of bases not matched to a gene: 11. The length of the CDR3 is 18 residues. Germline CDR1 reads LNHDA; CDR2 reads SQIVND (reference sequence). CDR3 nucleotide sequence: TGTGCCAGTAGTCCTCTAGAGGGACTAGCGGGAGGACCCAATGAGCAGTTCTTC. This translates into CASSPLEGLAGGPNEQFF.

The V gene is TRBV10-3, the J gene TRBJ1-4; no clear D gene. V gave up 10 bases and J gave up 7 bases, with 13 bases separating them. In germline, CDR1 is ENHRY, CDR2 SYGVKD. This CDR3 is built from 12 residues. CDR3 DNA sequence: TGTGCCACCGGGGTAGGTAGTGAAAAACTGTTTTTT. It yields the protein CATGVGSEKLFF.

CDR3 DNA: TGCGCCAGCAGTGACTTTCTGACAGGGGAGCTGTTTTTT. It codes for CASSDFLTGELFF. V and J are TRBV10-1 and TRBJ2-2, with D uncertain. V dropped 3 bases and J dropped 8 bases, with 10 bases sitting between them. Germline V CDR1 and CDR2: WNHNN, SYGVQD (reference sequence). The CDR3 totals 13 residues.

J is TRBJ1-6 and V is TRBV30; a weak D match, TRBD1 (6 bases). Trimming cost V 5 bases and J 10 bases, with 15 bases left between them. This CDR3 contains 13 residues. CDR1 GTSNPN and CDR2 SVGIG come from the germline V gene (reference sequence). The CDR3 is CAWARDIRSPLHF. The DNA of the CDR3 is TGTGCCTGGGCCCGGGACATCCGATCACCCCTCCACTTT. The full variable domain, in which reference TRBV30 and TRBJ1-6 provide the parts outside the CDR3, is SQTIHQWPATLVQPVGSPLSLECTVEGTSNPNLYWYRQAAGRGLQLLFYSVGIGQISSEVPQNLSASRPQDRQFILSSKKLLLSDSGFYLCAWARDIRSPLHFGNGTRLTVT.

V gene TRBV2 combines with J gene TRBJ1-5, with 8 bases fitting TRBD1. CDR1 and CDR2 from the germline V gene are SNHLY and FYNNEI. Unmatched junction bases numbered 7, after V lost 6 bases and J lost 6 bases. The CDR3 is 14 amino acids. The CDR3, as DNA: TGTGCCAGCAGATCTGGACAGGGCCCTCAGCCCCAGCATTTT. Protein product: CASRSGQGPQPQHF.

V usage is TRBV4-3 and J usage is TRBJ2-4, with 11 bases matching TRBD2. CDR3 size: 17 residues. The trim removed 0 bases at V and 1 base at J, leaving 2 bases unmatched. The germline V gene has CDR1 LGHNA and CDR2 YSLEER. CDR3 protein: CASSQEVAGGAKNIQYF. In DNA, the CDR3 is TGCGCCAGCAGCCAAGAAGTAGCGGGAGGGGCCAAAAACATTCAGTACTTC.

In its sample, this clone was seen once. The chain couples TRBV3-1 (or the pseudogene TRBV3-2) to TRBJ1-2; perhaps TRBD1 as D (6 bases). Germline values: CDR1 LGHDT, CDR2 YNNKEL (reference sequence). With 4 bases removed from V and 4 bases from J, the gap between germline ends came to 13 bases. The CDR3 loop spans 14 amino acids. In DNA, the CDR3 is TGTGCCAGCAGCCTTGAACCCAGGGGCTATGGCTACACCTTC. This sequence encodes CASSLEPRGYGYTF.

The chain combines TRBV7-9 with TRBJ1-2, with 9 bases identical to TRBD1. Per germline, CDR1 SEHNR and CDR2 FQNEAQ (reference sequence). The V and J ends lost 4 bases and 8 bases, in that order; junction bases with no gene match: 11. This CDR3 region has 15 residues. CDR3 in amino acids: CASSSTGGPLLGYTF. CDR3 DNA: TGTGCCAGCAGCTCCACAGGGGGCCCACTGTTGGGCTACACCTTC.

The CDR3 bases are TGTGCCAGCAGCCCGCCGGGAACTAGCGGGAGTCATGAGCAGTTCTTC. Translation gives CASSPPGTSGSHEQFF. This chain links TRBV3-1 (or the pseudogene TRBV3-2) with TRBJ2-1, with 11 bases aligning to TRBD2. This CDR3 is 16 amino acids long. Germline V CDR1 and CDR2: LGHDT, YNNKEL (reference sequence). J was trimmed by 8 bases and V by 4 bases; bases with no gene match: 10.

On this clone: One end of the junction does not line up with germline, which may come from a read error. The chain couples TRBV20-1 to TRBJ1-2; weak D call: TRBD1 (6 bases). This CDR3 has 11 residues. In germline, CDR1 is DFQATT, CDR2 SNEGSKA (reference sequence). The CDR3 coding sequence is TGCAGTGCTAGTCGGACAGCTGCCGCACCTTTC. The encoded protein is CSASRTAAAPF.

The chain carries TRBV6-5 and TRBJ2-7; a possible D gene is TRBD1 (6 bases). V lost 6 bases to trimming and J lost 2 bases, with 17 bases between them. The CDR3 contains 15 residues. Germline lookup yields CDR1 MNHEY and CDR2 SVGAGI. The CDR3: CASSARTGTTYEQYF. As DNA, the CDR3 is TGTGCCAGCAGCGCACGAACAGGGACGACCTACGAGCAGTACTTC.

CDR3 nucleotide sequence: TGCGCCAGCAGACAACAGAGGGATTACGAGCAGTACTTC. Its protein product is CASRQQRDYEQYF. V is TRBV5-1 and J is TRBJ2-7; D is perhaps TRBD2 (5 bases). CDR1 is SGHRS, CDR2 YFSETQ, per germline. The germline V and J ends were trimmed by 5 bases and 4 bases, with 13 bases remaining between them. The CDR3 consists of 13 residues.

The rearrangement uses TRBV19 and TRBJ2-1; 8 bases align to TRBD2. CDR1 is LNHDA and CDR2 is SQIVND in the germline V gene (reference sequence). The J segment lost 0 bases and the V segment lost 5 bases, leaving 3 bases of the junction unmatched. The CDR3 is 15 amino acids. Here the CDR3 DNA reads TGTGCCAGTAGTCTGAGCGGGGGCTCCTACAATGAGCAGTTCTTC. It yields the protein CASSLSGGSYNEQFF.

The chain links TRBV7-2 to TRBJ2-3; a weak D match, TRBD2 (6 bases). The CDR3 consists of 15 residues. Germline-derived CDR1 and CDR2 are SGHTA and FQGNSA. V lost 3 bases and J 0 bases, leaving 10 bases between the germline ends. CDR3 bases: TGTGCCAGCAGCTTTTTCGGGACTAGCACAGATACGCAGTATTTT. Its protein is CASSFFGTSTDTQYF. Variable domain in full (rest from reference TRBV7-2 and TRBJ2-3): GAGVSQSPSNKVTEKGKDVELRCDPISGHTALYWYRQSLGQGLEFLIYFQGNSAPDKSGLPSDRFSAERTGGSVSTLTIQRTQQEDSAVYLCASSFFGTSTDTQYFGPGTRLTVL.

The chain combines TRBV6-6 with TRBJ1-5; D possibly corresponds to TRBD1 (6 bases). Deletions cut 4 bases from V and 3 bases from J, with 13 bases between. CDR1 is MNHNY and CDR2 is SVGAGI in the germline V gene (reference sequence). The CDR3 has 15 residues. The CDR3 protein is CASSLLGADNQPQHF. In DNA form, the CDR3 reads TGTGCCAGCAGTTTGTTGGGGGCGGACAATCAGCCCCAGCATTTT.

The J gene is TRBJ1-4, the V gene TRBV4-1; D gene ambiguous. The CDR3 is 16 residues long. Trimming cost V 0 bases and J 10 bases, with 18 bases left between them. Looked up from germline, CDR1 is MGHRA and CDR2 is YSYEKL. The CDR3 sequence is CASSQDTVRRAGKLFF. CDR3 DNA: TGCGCCAGCAGCCAAGATACTGTCCGGAGGGCGGGAAAACTGTTTTTT.

The rearrangement joins TRBV21-1 to TRBJ1-5. TRBV21-1 is a recognized pseudogene. This CDR3 has 14 residues. CDR3 amino acids: CASSKAPVPQPQHF. CDR3 coding DNA: TGTGCCAGCAGCAAAGCGCCGGTTCCTCAGCCCCAGCATTTT.

This sequence joins TRBV28 and TRBJ1-5; 7 bases map to TRBD1. The germline V gene encodes CDR1 MDHEN and CDR2 SYDVKM. This CDR3 has 15 residues. Trimming removed 2 bases from V and 7 bases from J; junction bases left unmatched: 8. The CDR3 coding sequence is TGTGCCAGCAGTTTAAGACAGGGAGGCCGACAGCCCCAGCATTTT. Its translation: CASSLRQGGRQPQHF.

This chain joins TRBV19 and TRBJ2-7; 16 bases align to TRBD2. Germline values: CDR1 LNHDA, CDR2 SQIVND (reference sequence). This CDR3 is 18 amino acids long. V gave up 6 bases and J gave up 0 bases; unmatched junction bases: 8. The CDR3 sequence: CASSHPGLAGGISYEQYF. DNA of the CDR3: TGTGCCAGTAGCCATCCGGGACTAGCGGGAGGGATCTCCTACGAGCAGTACTTC.

V usage is TRBV28 and J usage is TRBJ2-3, with 7 bases aligning to TRBD2. Germline V CDR1 and CDR2: MDHEN, SYDVKM. The CDR3 consists of 15 residues. V shed 2 bases and J 0 bases; nucleotides not matched to a gene: 2. The CDR3 here is CASSLSGTSTDTQYF. The CDR3 nucleotides are TGTGCCAGCAGTTTAAGCGGGACCAGCACAGATACGCAGTATTTT.

The chain carries TRBV28 and TRBJ2-1; tentatively, D is TRBD2 (7 bases). CDR1 MDHEN and CDR2 SYDVKM come from the germline V gene. The CDR3 is 15 residues long. V was shortened by 5 bases and J by 4 bases, with 15 bases between the two germline ends. The chain's CDR3 is CASSPQGRAYNEQFF. CDR3 DNA: TGTGCCAGCAGTCCTCAGGGGAGGGCTTACAATGAGCAGTTCTTC.

The chain joins TRBV11-2 to TRBJ2-7; 8 nucleotides match TRBD2. The V and J ends lost 3 bases and 5 bases, in that order; junction bases with no gene match: 6. The germline CDR1 and CDR2 sequences are SGHAT and FQNNGV. The CDR3 runs 14 residues. Here the CDR3 DNA reads TGTGCCAGCAGCTTGTCGATTAGCGGGAACGAGCAGTACTTC. Protein sequence: CASSLSISGNEQYF.

V and J are TRBV19 and TRBJ1-2; 8 nucleotides match TRBD1. The CDR3 loop spans 16 amino acids. Trimming took 11 bases from V and 0 from J; bases not matched to a gene: 14. Per germline, CDR1 LNHDA and CDR2 SQIVND (reference sequence). The CDR3 sequence is CARYRGGEFSNYGYTF. CDR3 nucleotide sequence: TGTGCCCGATACAGGGGGGGTGAATTTTCTAACTATGGCTACACCTTC.

The chain recombines TRBV13 with TRBJ2-7, with unresolved D. CDR3 size: 12 residues. The V end lost 3 bases, the J end lost 6 bases, and 9 bases lay between the germline ends. Per the germline V gene, CDR1 is PRHDT and CDR2 is FYEKMQ (reference sequence). For the CDR3, the DNA is TGTGCCAGCAGCTTCGCGTCTGGCGAGCAGTACTTC. Translation: CASSFASGEQYF.

The J gene is TRBJ2-1, the V gene TRBV6-1, with a possible D match to TRBD2 (6 bases). V lost 2 bases and J 0 bases, leaving 8 bases between the germline ends. This CDR3 comprises 15 residues. Germline V gives CDR1 MNHNS, CDR2 SASEGT. The CDR3 sequence is CASSEMGGSYNEQFF. The CDR3 DNA reads as TGTGCCAGCAGTGAAATGGGGGGCTCCTACAATGAGCAGTTCTTC.

The gene calls are TRBV24-1 and TRBJ2-1; 11 positions match TRBD1. After removal of 7 bases from V and 7 bases from J, the junction contained 5 bases not matched to a gene. Germline assignment: CDR1 KGHDR and CDR2 SFDVKD. The CDR3 runs to 14 residues. DNA of the CDR3: TGTGCCACCAGCGATGGGACAGGGGGGAATGAGCAGTTCTTC. It translates to CATSDGTGGNEQFF.

The V call is TRBV12-3 or TRBV12-4, the J call TRBJ1-5; a weak D match, TRBD1 (6 bases). This CDR3 has 13 amino acids. Trimming took 5 bases from V and 4 from J, leaving 9 bases between them. The CDR3 loop reads CASSVQGNQPQHF. DNA for the CDR3: TGTGCCAGCAGTGTGCAGGGGAATCAGCCCCAGCATTTT.

A single count supports this clone. V and J are TRBV11-2 and TRBJ2-1; 13 positions match TRBD2. Trimming removed 4 bases from V and 10 bases from J; junction bases left unmatched: 7. Looked up from germline, CDR1 is SGHAT and CDR2 is FQNNGV. There are 15 residues in the CDR3. DNA of the CDR3: TGTGCCAGCAGCTACGGGACTAGCGGGACCAGGGAGCAGTTCTTC. This gives the protein CASSYGTSGTREQFF.

V gene TRBV3-1 (or the pseudogene TRBV3-2) combines with J gene TRBJ1-1; D unclear. This CDR3 is built from 14 residues. The germline CDR1 and CDR2 sequences are LGHDT and YNNKEL (reference sequence). The germline V and J ends were trimmed by 4 bases and 3 bases, with 12 bases remaining between them. The CDR3: CASSPRTDYTEAFF. For the CDR3, the DNA is TGTGCCAGCAGCCCCCGGACTGATTACACTGAAGCTTTCTTT.

On this clone: An end of the junction does not agree with germline; a read error may underlie this. V and J are TRBV4-2 and TRBJ1-5, with D maybe TRBD1 (5 bases). Germline V gives CDR1 LGHNA, CDR2 YNFKEQ. The CDR3 sequence is 15 residues long. CDR3 nucleotide sequence: TGTGCCAGTAGCCCGACAGAGCGGGCGAATCAGCCCCAGCATTTT. Encoded protein: CASSPTERANQPQHF.

The CDR3 reads CASSPGQYGYTF. The DNA for the CDR3 is TGTGCCAGCAGTCCAGGACAGTATGGCTACACCTTC. V gene TRBV6-6 combines with J gene TRBJ1-2; D perhaps matches TRBD1 (6 bases). Trimming left V 5 bases short and J 5 bases short, with 9 bases between. The CDR3 extends over 12 amino acids. In germline, CDR1 is MNHNY, CDR2 SVGAGI (reference sequence).